This TCR beta chain was obtained from a study of blood T cell repertoires in COVID-19. About the research overall: Whether acute or convalescent, the COVID-19 samples came from the United States, Italy and Spain. Sources were T cells, B-cell-depleted T cells, or PBMCs; the material itself was cDNA or gDNA.

How the authors handled the data: The authors estimated nucleated cell counts from reference gene primer amplification. TCRdb keeps only in-frame clones here, not all; method: immunoSEQ multiplex PCR. The D gene and trimming were derived from the DNA, and the V and J assignments and clone size from that table. The data hold roughly 170,000 clones, with roughly nine tenths observed a single time. The CDR3 runs to 17 residues. J was trimmed by 2 bases and V by 6 bases; bases with no gene match: 15. Germline CDR1 and CDR2: SGHNT and YYREEE (reference sequence). What was sequenced was peripheral blood. This sequence joins TRBV5-4 and TRBJ2-5; 8 bases agree with TRBD2. The TCR originated in a man aged 55 to 70 with acute or convalescent COVID-19. CDR3 residues: CASNQYRGGRQQETQYF. The CDR3, as DNA: TGTGCCAGCAACCAGTACCGGGGGGGCAGACAGCAAGAGACCCAGTACTTC. Together with reference TRBV5-4 and TRBJ2-5, the CDR3 gives the full variable domain: ETGVTQSPTHLIKTRGQQVTLRCSSQSGHNTVSWYQQALGQGPQFIFQYYREEENGRGNFPPRFSGLQFPNYSSELNVNALELDDSALYLCASNQYRGGRQQETQYFGPGTRLLVL.